Below are 12 T cell receptor beta chains sequenced from a single sample in a study of T-cell memory formation after mild COVID-19. Each CDR3 protein gets one entry after TCRdb re-called the 5' RACE reads with MiXCR. The top ten hold 20% to 25% of the sample, which has about 270,000 distinct CDR3 sequences, over 15% seen once. Sequences were obtained from PBMCs or a T cell subset sorted from them (not recorded which). These receptors originate from a man younger than 35 who had mild COVID-19 (a few samples of this study predate the infection). Cell type and time point are not known.

The V call is TRBV5-1, the J call TRBJ1-2; D is unresolved. Germline CDR1 reads SGHRS; CDR2 reads YFSETQ. The V end was cut by 1 base, the J end by 2 bases, with 3 bases between. CDR3 size: 12 residues. CDR3 DNA sequence: TGCGCCAGCAGCTTGACAAACTATGGCTACACCTTC. This translates into CASSLTNYGYTF.

The sample holds a few counts of this clonotype. V is TRBV27 and J is TRBJ1-2; TRBD1 matches at 7 bases. This CDR3 is 16 amino acids long. Trimming cost V 4 bases and J 3 bases; bases outside gene matches: 11. CDR1 is MNHEY, CDR2 SMNVEV, per germline (reference sequence). The CDR3 sequence: CASSSFRQGRDYGYTF. CDR3 coding DNA: TGTGCCAGCAGTTCATTTAGACAGGGACGTGACTATGGCTACACCTTC.

This clonotype has just a few counts. CDR3 loop: CASSPLGADTQYF. CDR3 bases: TGTGCCAGCTCTCCACTTGGCGCAGATACGCAGTATTTT. The chain has TRBV6-5 and TRBJ2-3, with unresolved D. Germline V gene lookup returns CDR1 MNHEY and CDR2 SVGAGI. The V end lost 8 bases, the J end lost 4 bases, and 13 bases lay between the germline ends. The CDR3 covers 13 residues.

This clonotype has more than one count but fewer than ten. The chain uses TRBV6-1 and TRBJ1-6, with D hard to call. The germline V gene has CDR1 MNHNS and CDR2 SASEGT. V gave up 10 bases and J gave up 8 bases, with 18 bases separating them. The CDR3 spans 14 residues. This chain's CDR3 is CATTRVARHSPLHF. DNA of the CDR3: TGTGCCACCACCCGGGTGGCCCGACATTCACCCCTCCACTTT.

This clonotype has ten or more counts. This sequence joins TRBV25-1 and TRBJ2-7; 10 bases align to TRBD1. Trimming removed 5 bases from V and 1 base from J; junction bases left unmatched: 5. CDR3 length: 15 residues. CDR1 and CDR2 from the germline V gene are MGHDK and SYGVNS. This CDR3 is CASSRGQGGSYEQYF. For the CDR3, the DNA is TGTGCCAGCAGTCGAGGACAGGGGGGATCCTACGAGCAGTACTTC.

This clonotype was seen repeatedly, ten times or more. The V gene is TRBV6-5, the J gene TRBJ1-1; 10 positions agree with TRBD1. Trimming at V came to 7 bases and at J to 5 bases, leaving 10 bases not matched to a gene. The CDR3 loop spans 15 amino acids. CDR1 is MNHEY and CDR2 is SVGAGI in the germline V gene. In DNA, the CDR3 is TGTGCCAGCACCGGGGGACAGGGGAGGTTAACTGAAGCTTTCTTT. It encodes CASTGGQGRLTEAFF.

This clonotype was seen a handful of times. The V gene is TRBV4-3, the J gene TRBJ2-6; no reliable D call. From germline, CDR1 is LGHNA and CDR2 YSLEER. V lost 0 bases, J lost 0 bases, and 9 bases lay in between. The CDR3 extends over 17 amino acids. The CDR3 region has the DNA TGCGCCAGCAGCCAAGATCATTTGATCTCTGGGGCCAACGTCCTGACTTTC. Translation gives CASSQDHLISGANVLTF.

The DNA of the CDR3 is TGTGCCAGCAATCAGGGAGGGAACTATGGCTACACCTTC. Translated, it gives CASNQGGNYGYTF. The V call is TRBV6-6, the J call TRBJ1-2, with D possibly being TRBD1 (5 bases). This CDR3 contains 13 residues. V shed 7 bases and J shed 2 bases, with 11 bases lying between them. The germline gives CDR1 MNHNY, CDR2 SVGAGI (reference sequence).

This clonotype has only a few counts. The chain uses TRBV7-2 and TRBJ1-3, with 7 bases aligning to TRBD1. Losses at the gene ends were 2 bases for V and 0 bases for J; bases not matched to a gene: 7. Germline CDR1 SGHTA, CDR2 FQGNSA. The CDR3 consists of 17 residues. The CDR3 DNA reads as TGTGCCAGCAGCTTAACAGGGGAGAAATCCTCTGGAAACACCATATATTTT. Its protein is CASSLTGEKSSGNTIYF.

The rearrangement joins TRBV30 to TRBJ2-7; D possibly uses TRBD1 or TRBD2 (5 bases each). Per germline, CDR1 GTSNPN and CDR2 SVGIG (reference sequence). This CDR3 has 14 residues. V lost 2 bases, J lost 3 bases, and 14 bases lay in between. The CDR3 DNA follows: TGTGCCTGGAGTATCCGGGGCGAGGTCTACGAGCAGTACTTC. Amino acids: CAWSIRGEVYEQYF.

This clonotype has ten or more counts. This chain links TRBV7-3 with TRBJ1-1; D remains unclear. The ends were cut back, 5 bases at V and 1 base at J, with 8 bases in the middle. Germline CDR1 and CDR2: SGHTA and FQGTGA. CDR3 size: 13 residues. The CDR3 here is CASSLQPNTEAFF. The CDR3 nucleotides are TGTGCCAGCAGCCTTCAACCGAACACTGAAGCTTTCTTT.

The chain employs TRBV5-1 and TRBJ2-7, with TRBD1 matching over 7 bases. Per the germline V gene, CDR1 is SGHRS and CDR2 is YFSETQ. V lost 0 bases to trimming and J lost 0 bases; unmatched junction nucleotides: 12. This CDR3 is 18 amino acids long. The CDR3 region has the DNA TGCGCCAGCAGCTTGGCGCCCGATAGAGGGACAGACTCCTACGAGCAGTACTTC. Residues: CASSLAPDRGTDSYEQYF.